Described below is a single TCR beta chain sequence and its context. This table comes from immunoSEQ multiplex PCR, and its TCRdb copy is limited to in-frame clones, with some not included. The sample lists roughly 250,000 clones, around 85% occurring once. The data stem from a study of blood T cell repertoires in COVID-19. Study background: Samples of COVID-19 (acute and convalescent) were obtained from the United States, Italy and Spain.

Enrolment of Seattle patients took place during active infection, and they were followed longitudinally. This CDR3 contains 15 residues. The V and J ends lost 3 bases and 5 bases respectively, with 14 bases between them. Germline V CDR1 and CDR2: SEHNR, FQNEAQ (reference sequence). What was sequenced was peripheral blood. This sequence joins TRBV7-9 and TRBJ2-1, with D tentatively TRBD2 (6 bases). The receptor was derived from a human donor with COVID-19, enrolled during active disease. The donor label of this sample is uncertain. CDR3 coding DNA: TGTGCCAGCAGCTTCGGCGGGAATCGGGACAATGAGCAGTTCTTC. Translating it yields CASSFGGNRDNEQFF. Full variable domain (missing parts from reference TRBV7-9 and TRBJ2-1): DTGVSQNPRHKITKRGQNVTFRCDPISEHNRLYWYRQTLGQGPEFLTYFQNEAQLEKSRLLSDRFSAERPKGSFSTLEIQRTEQGDSAMYLCASSFGGNRDNEQFFGPGTRLTVL.